The next 8 T cell receptor beta chains were all read from a single sample in a study of blood T cell repertoires in COVID-19. Method: immunoSEQ multiplex PCR; TCRdb's copy keeps in-frame clones and lacks some. The data contain about 61,000 clones, approximately 83% of them singletons. Sequenced input: peripheral blood. These receptors were obtained from a human donor in a cohort sampled during active COVID-19.

V gene TRBV28 combines with J gene TRBJ2-7; maybe TRBD1 (5 bases). Trimming removed 5 bases at V and 4 bases at J, with 6 bases between. This CDR3 region has 11 residues. Germline CDR1 is MDHEN and CDR2 is SYDVKM. The CDR3 DNA reads TGTGCCAGCAGTAACAGGTACGAGCAGTACTTC. This sequence encodes CASSNRYEQYF.

The rearrangement uses TRBV18 and TRBJ1-2, with 9 positions matching TRBD1. Germline trimming cut 4 bases from V and 1 base from J; bases unmatched to any gene: 10. Germline V gene data show CDR1 as KGHSH and CDR2 as LQKENI. CDR3 size: 17 residues. The DNA for the CDR3 is TGTGCCAGCTCACGCCGGGACAGGGCCTTCTTTAACTATGGCTACACCTTC. As protein: CASSRRDRAFFNYGYTF.

This clone was detected only a few times. The chain joins TRBV10-2 to TRBJ2-5; 11 bases align to TRBD2. The V and J ends lost 6 bases and 3 bases, in that order; junction bases with no gene match: 0. CDR1 and CDR2 (germline): WSHSY, SAAADI. The CDR3 runs 13 residues. DNA of the CDR3: TGCGCCAGCAGACTAGCGGGAGAAGAGACCCAGTACTTC. Protein: CASRLAGEETQYF.

The rearrangement joins TRBV7-8 to TRBJ2-7; 11 nucleotides align to TRBD1. This CDR3 has 14 amino acids. Trimming took 5 bases from V and 7 from J; bases not matched to a gene: 7. Germline-derived CDR1 and CDR2 are SGHVS and FQNEAQ. For the CDR3, the DNA is TGTGCCAGCAGCCGAGGACAGGGGGCGAGGGAGCAGTACTTC. The encoded protein is CASSRGQGAREQYF.

The chain couples TRBV6-1 to TRBJ2-1, with 9 bases aligning to TRBD1. CDR3 size: 15 residues. Germline CDR1 is MNHNS and CDR2 is SASEGT. J gave up 8 bases and V 2 bases, and 7 bases lay outside the gene matches. CDR3 protein: CASSERGQGRHEQFF. In DNA, the CDR3 is TGTGCCAGCAGTGAAAGAGGACAGGGGAGGCATGAGCAGTTCTTC.

The chain combines TRBV6-2 or TRBV6-3 with TRBJ2-1; TRBD1 aligns across 8 bases. Germline CDR1 is MNHEY and CDR2 is SVGEGT. The ends lost 5 bases at V and 5 bases at J; junction bases unmatched: 8. This CDR3 is 15 amino acids long. Written as DNA, the CDR3 is TGTGCCAGCAGTAATCCGGGACAGGCCAACAATGAGCAGTTCTTC. Translating gives CASSNPGQANNEQFF.

The chain joins TRBV9 to TRBJ2-7; D not resolved. The CDR3 is 15 residues long. Germline lookup yields CDR1 SGDLS and CDR2 YYNGEE. V dropped 0 bases and J dropped 0 bases, with 10 bases sitting between them. Here the CDR3 reads CASSVALSSSYEQYF. CDR3 DNA sequence: TGTGCCAGCAGCGTAGCCCTATCTAGCTCCTACGAGCAGTACTTC. Looking up the rest from reference TRBV9 and TRBJ2-7 gives the full variable domain: DSGVTQTPKHLITATGQRVTLRCSPRSGDLSVYWYQQSLDQGLQFLIQYYNGEERAKGNILERFSAQQFPDLHSELNLSSLELGDSALYFCASSVALSSSYEQYFGPGTRLTVT.

This clone was observed a handful of times. This chain's CDR3 is CASSFGRGQSPLHF. CDR3 in DNA: TGTGCCAGCAGTTTCGGAAGGGGCCAATCACCCCTCCACTTT. The chain joins TRBV28 to TRBJ1-6; D possibly corresponds to TRBD1 (5 bases). The CDR3 covers 14 residues. The germline V gene has CDR1 MDHEN and CDR2 SYDVKM. V was pared by 3 bases and J by 10 bases, with 13 bases between.